This T cell receptor beta chain was identified in a study of T cells in Graves' hyperthyroidism and ophthalmopathy. This clonotype was observed at least ten times. Amplified regions were TCR beta CDR3 sequences from RNA transcripts. The TCR CDR3 was amplified in a first-round RT-PCR using the HTBI primer set. One entry per CDR3 protein, called by TCRdb with MiXCR from the multiplex PCR reads. The table includes around 690,000 distinct CDR3 sequences, around 16% detected once. This CDR3 spans 15 amino acids. V lost 3 bases and J lost 4; bases outside the gene matches: 8. Germline CDR1 and CDR2: SGHRS and YFSETQ.

The gene calls are TRBV5-1 and TRBJ1-1; 8 bases match TRBD1. The sample consisted of blood. This clonotype originated in a man aged 50 or older with Graves' hyperthyroidism. CDR3 nucleotides: TGCGCCAGCAGCTATCAAGGACAGGGAGTCACTGAAGCTTTCTTT. Residues: CASSYQGQGVTEAFF.